One and the same sample provided the 12 T cell receptor beta chains below, sequenced in a study of cytomegalovirus exposure and HLA in healthy donors. The primer mix had 60 Vbeta and 13 Jbeta primers. The method was immunoSEQ multiplex PCR; TCRdb's version includes in-frame clones alone and lacks a portion of them. The sample has over 140,000 clones, about 80% seen once. Specimen: PBMCs. Receptor source: a young man in good health and CMV-seropositive.

CDR3 in DNA: TGTGCCAGTACACTTGGCAGGGATAACGATGAGCAGTTCTTC. Translation gives CASTLGRDNDEQFF. The chain joins TRBV19 to TRBJ2-1; maybe TRBD1 (5 bases). V dropped 7 bases and J dropped 8 bases, with 18 bases sitting between them. CDR1 is LNHDA, CDR2 SQIVND, per germline (reference sequence). The CDR3 length is 14 residues.

This clone was observed once. The CDR3: CASCAQGYNEKLFF. As DNA, the CDR3 is TGTGCCAGCTGTGCCCAGGGGTACAATGAAAAACTGTTTTTT. The rearrangement uses TRBV6-6 and TRBJ1-4, with D possibly TRBD1 on 6 matching bases. CDR3 length equals 14 residues. The ends were cut back, 8 bases at V and 5 bases at J, with 15 bases in the middle. Germline V gene sequence: CDR1 MNHNY, CDR2 SVGAGI (reference sequence).

The chain links TRBV7-2 to TRBJ2-1, with TRBD1 matching 7 bases. The CDR3 runs 14 residues. V lost 5 bases to trimming and J lost 15 bases; unmatched junction nucleotides: 16. Germline CDR1 and CDR2: SGHTA and FQGNSA. CDR3 residues: CASSANYGTESTFF. The CDR3 nucleotides are TGTGCCAGCAGCGCCAACTATGGGACAGAGAGTACGTTCTTC.

This clone showed up just a few times. V is TRBV11-3 and J is TRBJ2-4; D remains ambiguous. This CDR3 has 15 residues. Trimming removed 5 bases at V and 0 bases at J, with 11 bases between. Germline lookup yields CDR1 SGHNT and CDR2 YENEEA. In DNA, the CDR3 is TGTGCCAGCAGCCAAAACCTACTAGCCAAAAACATTCAGTACTTC. Protein product: CASSQNLLAKNIQYF.

The gene calls are TRBV5-1 and TRBJ2-7; 7 positions agree with TRBD2. This CDR3 region has 14 residues. J was trimmed by 2 bases and V by 5 bases; bases with no gene match: 7. The germline V gene has CDR1 SGHRS and CDR2 YFSETQ. Here the CDR3 reads CASSLTSAPYEQYF. The CDR3, as DNA: TGCGCCAGCAGTCTAACTAGCGCTCCCTACGAGCAGTACTTC.

J is TRBJ1-6 and V is TRBV28; D perhaps matches TRBD1 (5 bases). CDR3 size: 14 residues. Between the trimmed V and J ends, which lost 4 bases and 5 bases, there was a span of 9 bases. Germline-derived CDR1 and CDR2 are MDHEN and SYDVKM. The CDR3 spells CASSSDSNNSPLHF. Written as DNA, the CDR3 is TGTGCCAGCAGTTCCGACAGCAATAATTCACCCCTCCACTTT.

This clone was seen a handful of times. This chain joins TRBV10-3 and TRBJ2-5; weak D call: TRBD1 (6 bases). Trimming left V 7 bases short and J 5 bases short, with 11 bases between. The germline V gene encodes CDR1 ENHRY and CDR2 SYGVKD. The CDR3 sequence is 12 residues long. In DNA, the CDR3 is TGTGCCATCAAGGGGGATCTGGAGACCCAGTACTTC. Its protein is CAIKGDLETQYF.

The V and J genes are TRBV6-5 and TRBJ2-6, with D perhaps TRBD1 (5 bases). The V and J ends lost 8 bases and 2 bases respectively, with 7 bases between them. In germline, CDR1 is MNHEY, CDR2 SVGAGI. The CDR3 loop spans 13 amino acids. The CDR3 region has the DNA TGTGCCAGCGGACAAGCTGGGGCCAACGTCCTGACTTTC. Translated, it gives CASGQAGANVLTF.

The CDR3 DNA sequence: TGTGCCAGCAGCGTAAAAACAGGGGAAAAACTGTTTTTT. It yields the protein CASSVKTGEKLFF. The chain combines TRBV9 with TRBJ1-4; a weak D match, TRBD1 (6 bases). The CDR3 contains 13 residues. The V gene lost 1 base and the J gene lost 8 bases, with 9 bases spanning the gap. Germline CDR1 SGDLS, CDR2 YYNGEE.

In this sample, this clone turned up once. V is TRBV14 and J is TRBJ2-1; D might be TRBD2 (6 bases). There are 12 residues in the CDR3. CDR1 and CDR2 (germline): SGHDN, FVKESK. V was cut by 4 bases and J by 8 bases, with 9 bases left in between. The CDR3 DNA follows: TGTGCCAGCAGCCCTACTAGCTATGAGCAGTTCTTC. This codes for CASSPTSYEQFF. Together with reference TRBV14 and TRBJ2-1, the CDR3 gives the full variable domain: EAGVTQFPSHSVIEKGQTVTLRCDPISGHDNLYWYRRVMGKEIKFLLHFVKESKQDESGMPNNRFLAERTGGTYSTLKVQPAELEDSGVYFCASSPTSYEQFFGPGTRLTVL.

This clone was counted only a few times. The rearrangement uses TRBV25-1 and TRBJ1-5; TRBD1 is a possible D gene (6 bases). The germline V and J ends were trimmed by 10 bases and 9 bases, with 19 bases remaining between them. The CDR3 is 13 amino acids. Germline values: CDR1 MGHDK, CDR2 SYGVNS. CDR3 coding DNA: TGTGCCACCCAACAGGGTTGGGAGACGCCCCAGCATTTT. Translating gives CATQQGWETPQHF.

The V gene is TRBV19, the J gene TRBJ2-3; TRBD2 agrees at 9 bases. Per the germline V gene, CDR1 is LNHDA and CDR2 is SQIVND (reference sequence). The CDR3 extends over 14 amino acids. V trimming: 5 bases; J trimming: 3 bases; junction bases outside the gene matches: 3. The CDR3 sequence: CASSVGLATDTQYF. Written as DNA, the CDR3 is TGTGCCAGTAGTGTCGGACTAGCGACAGATACGCAGTATTTT.